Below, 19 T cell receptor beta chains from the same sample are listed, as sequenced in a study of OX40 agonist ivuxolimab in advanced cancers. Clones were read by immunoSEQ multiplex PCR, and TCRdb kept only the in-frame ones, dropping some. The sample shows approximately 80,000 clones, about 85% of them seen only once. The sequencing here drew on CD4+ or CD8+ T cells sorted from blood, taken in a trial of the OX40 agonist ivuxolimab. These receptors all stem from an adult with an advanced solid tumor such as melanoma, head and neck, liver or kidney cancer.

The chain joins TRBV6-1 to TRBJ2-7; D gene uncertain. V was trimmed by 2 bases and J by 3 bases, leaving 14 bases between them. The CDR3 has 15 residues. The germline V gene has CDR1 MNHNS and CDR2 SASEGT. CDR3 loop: CASSERIVGFYEQYF. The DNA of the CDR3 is TGTGCCAGCAGTGAAAGGATAGTGGGATTCTACGAGCAGTACTTC.

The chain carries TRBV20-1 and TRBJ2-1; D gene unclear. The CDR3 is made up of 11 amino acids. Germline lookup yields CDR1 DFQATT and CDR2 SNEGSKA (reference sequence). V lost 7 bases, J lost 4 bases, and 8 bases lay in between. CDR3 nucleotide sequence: TGCAGTGTGGGCAGGTACAATGAGCAGTTCTTC. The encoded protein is CSVGRYNEQFF.

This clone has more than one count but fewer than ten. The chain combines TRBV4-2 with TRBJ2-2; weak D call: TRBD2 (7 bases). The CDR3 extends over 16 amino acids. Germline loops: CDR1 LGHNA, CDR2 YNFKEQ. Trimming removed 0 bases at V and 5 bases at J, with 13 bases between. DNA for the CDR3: TGTGCCAGCAGCCAAGAGGGGGGGCTTCAGACCGGGGAGCTGTTTTTT. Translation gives CASSQEGGLQTGELFF.

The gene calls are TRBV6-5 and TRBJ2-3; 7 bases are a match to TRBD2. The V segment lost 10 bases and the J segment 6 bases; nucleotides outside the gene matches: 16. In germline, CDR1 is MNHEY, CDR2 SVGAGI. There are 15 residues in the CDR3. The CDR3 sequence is CATQGAGESSDTQYF. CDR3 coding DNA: TGTGCCACCCAAGGGGCGGGAGAATCGTCGGATACGCAGTATTTT.

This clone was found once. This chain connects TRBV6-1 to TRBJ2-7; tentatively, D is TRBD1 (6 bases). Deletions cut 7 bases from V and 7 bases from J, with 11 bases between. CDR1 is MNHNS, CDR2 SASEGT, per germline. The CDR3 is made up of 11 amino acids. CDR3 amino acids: CASKQGREQYF. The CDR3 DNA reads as TGTGCCAGCAAACAGGGTAGAGAGCAGTACTTC.

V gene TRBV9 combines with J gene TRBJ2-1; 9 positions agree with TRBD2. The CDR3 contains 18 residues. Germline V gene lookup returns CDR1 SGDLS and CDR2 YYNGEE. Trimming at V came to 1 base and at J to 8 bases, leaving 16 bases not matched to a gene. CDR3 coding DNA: TGTGCCAGCAGCGTAACCCATGCCAGGCGGGAGGGATTCGATGAGCAGTTCTTC. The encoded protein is CASSVTHARREGFDEQFF. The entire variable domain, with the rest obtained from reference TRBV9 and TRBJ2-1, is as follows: DSGVTQTPKHLITATGQRVTLRCSPRSGDLSVYWYQQSLDQGLQFLIQYYNGEERAKGNILERFSAQQFPDLHSELNLSSLELGDSALYFCASSVTHARREGFDEQFFGPGTRLTVL.

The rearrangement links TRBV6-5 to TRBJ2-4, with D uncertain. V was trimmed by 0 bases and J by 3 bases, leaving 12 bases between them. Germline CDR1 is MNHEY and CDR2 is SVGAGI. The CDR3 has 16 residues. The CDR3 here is CASSYSLSAVKNIQYF. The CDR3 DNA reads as TGTGCCAGCAGTTACTCCTTGAGTGCGGTCAAAAACATTCAGTACTTC.

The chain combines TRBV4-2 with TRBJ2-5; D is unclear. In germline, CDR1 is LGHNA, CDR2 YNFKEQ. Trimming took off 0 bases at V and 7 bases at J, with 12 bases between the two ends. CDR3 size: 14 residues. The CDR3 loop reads CASSQDASERTQYF. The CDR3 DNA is TGTGCCAGCAGCCAAGATGCCAGCGAGAGGACCCAGTACTTC.

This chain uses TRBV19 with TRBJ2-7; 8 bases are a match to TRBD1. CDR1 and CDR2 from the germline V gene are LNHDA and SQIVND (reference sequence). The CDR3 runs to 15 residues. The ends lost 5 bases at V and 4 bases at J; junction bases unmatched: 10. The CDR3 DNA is TGTGCCAGTAGTCCCCGTGGACAGGGTAATTACGAGCAGTACTTC. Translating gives CASSPRGQGNYEQYF.

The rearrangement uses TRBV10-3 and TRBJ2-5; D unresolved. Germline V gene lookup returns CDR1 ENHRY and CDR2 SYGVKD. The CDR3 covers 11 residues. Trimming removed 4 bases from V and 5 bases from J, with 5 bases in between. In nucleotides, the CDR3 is TGTGCCATCAGTGTCGGGGAGACCCAGTACTTC. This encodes CAISVGETQYF.

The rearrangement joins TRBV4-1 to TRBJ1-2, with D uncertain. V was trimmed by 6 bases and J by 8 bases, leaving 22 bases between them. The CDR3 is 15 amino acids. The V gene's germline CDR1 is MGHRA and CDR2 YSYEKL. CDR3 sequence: CASRQSSEIRRGYTF. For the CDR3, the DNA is TGCGCCAGCAGGCAGTCATCTGAGATTAGACGGGGCTACACCTTC.

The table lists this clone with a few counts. The chain's CDR3 is CSVGHEQFF. The CDR3 DNA is TGCAGTGTAGGTCATGAGCAGTTCTTC. J is TRBJ2-1 and V is TRBV20-1, with D unresolved. The CDR3 totals 9 residues. Germline V CDR1 and CDR2: DFQATT, SNEGSKA (reference sequence). Trimming cost V 7 bases and J 8 bases, with 6 bases left between them.

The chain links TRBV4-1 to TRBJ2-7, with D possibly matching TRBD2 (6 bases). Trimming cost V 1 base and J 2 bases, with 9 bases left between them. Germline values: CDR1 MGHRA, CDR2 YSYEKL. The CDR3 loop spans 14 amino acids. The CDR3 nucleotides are TGCGCCAGCAGCCAAGCCCCGGGGGCCTACGAGCAGTACTTC. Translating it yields CASSQAPGAYEQYF.

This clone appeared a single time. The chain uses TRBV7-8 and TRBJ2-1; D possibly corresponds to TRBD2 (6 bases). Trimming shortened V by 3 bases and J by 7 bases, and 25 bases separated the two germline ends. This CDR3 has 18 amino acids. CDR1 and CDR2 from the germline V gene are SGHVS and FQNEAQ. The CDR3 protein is CASSLVLLSGEIENEQFF. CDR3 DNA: TGTGCCAGCAGCTTGGTTCTGCTCTCGGGAGAGATCGAAAATGAGCAGTTCTTC.

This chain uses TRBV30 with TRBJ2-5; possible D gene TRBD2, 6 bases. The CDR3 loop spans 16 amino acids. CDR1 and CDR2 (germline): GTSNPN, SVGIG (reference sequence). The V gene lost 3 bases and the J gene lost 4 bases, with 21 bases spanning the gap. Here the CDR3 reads CAWSTTSSPLGETQYF. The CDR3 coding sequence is TGTGCCTGGAGCACCACTAGCAGTCCCCTAGGAGAGACCCAGTACTTC. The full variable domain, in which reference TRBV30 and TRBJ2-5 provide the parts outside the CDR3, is SQTIHQWPATLVQPVGSPLSLECTVEGTSNPNLYWYRQAAGRGLQLLFYSVGIGQISSEVPQNLSASRPQDRQFILSSKKLLLSDSGFYLCAWSTTSSPLGETQYFGPGTRLLVL.

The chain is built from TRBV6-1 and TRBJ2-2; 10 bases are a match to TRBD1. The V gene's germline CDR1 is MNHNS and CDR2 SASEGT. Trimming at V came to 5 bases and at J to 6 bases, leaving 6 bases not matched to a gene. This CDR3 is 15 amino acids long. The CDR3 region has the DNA TGTGCCAGCAGTTTGACAGGGGGCGGTCCCGGGGAGCTGTTTTTT. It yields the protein CASSLTGGGPGELFF.

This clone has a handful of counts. The CDR3 DNA reads as TGCGCCAGCAGCCTCGAGGGGGAGAGTGTATACGAGCAGTACTTC. Amino acids: CASSLEGESVYEQYF. The J gene is TRBJ2-7, the V gene TRBV4-1; tentative D call: TRBD1 (6 bases). Trimming pared 4 bases from V and 4 bases from J, leaving 17 bases between. Germline V gene lookup returns CDR1 MGHRA and CDR2 YSYEKL. CDR3 size: 15 residues.

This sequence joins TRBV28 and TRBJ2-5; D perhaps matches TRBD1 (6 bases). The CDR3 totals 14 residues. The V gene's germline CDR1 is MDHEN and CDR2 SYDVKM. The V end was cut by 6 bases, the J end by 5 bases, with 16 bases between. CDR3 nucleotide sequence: TGTGCCAGCAGGAAAGGGACACGGGTCGAGACCCAGTACTTC. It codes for CASRKGTRVETQYF.

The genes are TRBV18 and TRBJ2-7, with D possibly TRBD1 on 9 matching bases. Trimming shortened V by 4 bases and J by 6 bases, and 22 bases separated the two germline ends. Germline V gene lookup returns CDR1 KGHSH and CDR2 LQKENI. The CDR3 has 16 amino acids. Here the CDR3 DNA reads TGTGCCAGCTCACTGGCGGGGGGACAGGGTACATCCGAGCAGTACTTC. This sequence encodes CASSLAGGQGTSEQYF.